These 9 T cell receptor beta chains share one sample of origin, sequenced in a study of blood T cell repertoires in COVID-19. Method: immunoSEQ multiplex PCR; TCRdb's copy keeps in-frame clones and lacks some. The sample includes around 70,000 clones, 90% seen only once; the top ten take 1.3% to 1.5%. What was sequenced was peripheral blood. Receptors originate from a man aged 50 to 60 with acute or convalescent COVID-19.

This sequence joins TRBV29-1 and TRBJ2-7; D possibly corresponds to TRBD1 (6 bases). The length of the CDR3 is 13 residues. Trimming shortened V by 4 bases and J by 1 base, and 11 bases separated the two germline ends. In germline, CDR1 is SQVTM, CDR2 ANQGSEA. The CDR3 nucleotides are TGCAGCGTTGGGGGGACAAAATCCTACGAGCAGTACTTC. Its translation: CSVGGTKSYEQYF.

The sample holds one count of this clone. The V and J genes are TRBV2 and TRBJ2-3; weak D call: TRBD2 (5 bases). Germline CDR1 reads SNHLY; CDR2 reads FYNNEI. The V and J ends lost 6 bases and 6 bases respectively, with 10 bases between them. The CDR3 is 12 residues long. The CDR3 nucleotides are TGTGCCAGCAGCGGACTTCAGGATACGCAGTATTTT. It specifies CASSGLQDTQYF.

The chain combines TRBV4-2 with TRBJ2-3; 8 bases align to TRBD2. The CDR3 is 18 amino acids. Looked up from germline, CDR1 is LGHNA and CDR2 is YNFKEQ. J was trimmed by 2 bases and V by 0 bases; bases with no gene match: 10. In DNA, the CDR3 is TGTGCCAGCAGCCAAGAGCTCCGGGCGGGGGGCCCCACAGATACGCAGTATTTT. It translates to CASSQELRAGGPTDTQYF.

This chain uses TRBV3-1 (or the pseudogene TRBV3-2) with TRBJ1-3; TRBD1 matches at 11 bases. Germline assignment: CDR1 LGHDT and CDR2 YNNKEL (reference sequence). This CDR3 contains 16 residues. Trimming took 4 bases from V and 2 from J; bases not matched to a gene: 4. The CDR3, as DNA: TGTGCCAGCAGCCGATGGGACAGGGGGACTGGAAACACCATATATTTT. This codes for CASSRWDRGTGNTIYF.

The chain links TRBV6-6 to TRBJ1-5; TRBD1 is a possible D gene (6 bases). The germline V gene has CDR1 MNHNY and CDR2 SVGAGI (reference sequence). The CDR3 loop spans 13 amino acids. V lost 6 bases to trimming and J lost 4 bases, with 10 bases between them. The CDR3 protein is CASSLGQNQPQHF. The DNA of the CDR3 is TGTGCCAGCAGCCTAGGACAGAATCAGCCCCAGCATTTT.

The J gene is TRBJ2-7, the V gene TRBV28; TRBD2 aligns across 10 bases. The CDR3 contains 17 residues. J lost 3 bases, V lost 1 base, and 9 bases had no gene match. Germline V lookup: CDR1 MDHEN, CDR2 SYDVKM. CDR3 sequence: CASSLLMGLARNYEQYF. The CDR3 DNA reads TGTGCCAGCAGTTTATTAATGGGACTAGCGAGAAACTACGAGCAGTACTTC.

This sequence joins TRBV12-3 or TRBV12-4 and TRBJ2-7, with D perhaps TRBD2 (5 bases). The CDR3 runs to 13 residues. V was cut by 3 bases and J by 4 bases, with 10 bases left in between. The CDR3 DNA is TGTGCCAGCAGTTTGGACTCCCAATACGAGCAGTACTTC. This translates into CASSLDSQYEQYF.

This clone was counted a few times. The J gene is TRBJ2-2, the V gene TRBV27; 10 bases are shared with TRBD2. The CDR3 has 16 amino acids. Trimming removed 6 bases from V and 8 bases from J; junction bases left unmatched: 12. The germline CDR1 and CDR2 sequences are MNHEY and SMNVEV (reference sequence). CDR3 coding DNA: TGTGCCAGCAGGACAGCGAGCGGGGGGGCAGGAGGGGAGCTGTTTTTT. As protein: CASRTASGGAGGELFF.

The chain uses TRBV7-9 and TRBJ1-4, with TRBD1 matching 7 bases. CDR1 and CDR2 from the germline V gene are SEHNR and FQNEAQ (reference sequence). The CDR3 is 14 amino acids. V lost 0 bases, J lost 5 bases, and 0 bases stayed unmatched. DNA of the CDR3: TGTGCCAGCAGCTTAGCGGGACAGAATGAAAAACTGTTTTTT. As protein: CASSLAGQNEKLFF.